Listed below are T cell receptor beta chains from one sample, sequenced in a study of T-cell memory formation after mild COVID-19. TCRdb independently ran MiXCR on the 5' RACE reads; one entry per CDR3 protein. The sample shows around 180,000 distinct CDR3 sequences, 16% of them seen only once. Source material: PBMCs or a T cell subset sorted from them (not recorded which). The source of these receptors is an adult woman who had mild COVID-19 (a few samples of this study predate the infection). Cell type and time point are not known. Both conserved end residues are part of each CDR3. D genes are given only for firm matches. Expanded clones get a size class; other rows say once, few or many, or leave the size out.

d_gene: NA; j_gene: TRBJ2-5; abundance: NA; v_gene: TRBV18; CDR3nt: TGTGCCAGCTCACCCACGGCGGGGTTGGCCCGGGAGACCCAGTACTTC; CDR3aa: CASSPTAGLARETQYF
d_gene: NA; j_gene: TRBJ2-5; abundance: NA; v_gene: TRBV5-1; CDR3nt: TGCGCCAGCAGCTTGGCTGCTACCAAAGAGACCCAGTACTTC; CDR3aa: CASSLAATKETQYF
d_gene: NA; j_gene: TRBJ2-7; abundance: many; v_gene: TRBV6-5; CDR3nt: TGTGCCAGCAGTTCAGGGAGCGAGCAGTACTTC; CDR3aa: CASSSGSEQYF
d_gene: TRBD2; j_gene: TRBJ2-7; abundance: many; v_gene: TRBV29-1; CDR3nt: TGCAGCGTTGAACGCCTAGCGGGAGTTAGCGAGCAGTACTTC; CDR3aa: CSVERLAGVSEQYF
d_gene: TRBD2; j_gene: TRBJ2-3; abundance: few; v_gene: TRBV7-2; CDR3nt: TGTGCCAGCAGCTTACTAGCGGGAGGGCGGAGTACAGATACGCAGTATTTT; CDR3aa: CASSLLAGGRSTDTQYF
d_gene: TRBD1; j_gene: TRBJ2-1; abundance: medium-sized; v_gene: TRBV20-1; CDR3nt: TGCAGTGTCCCCGACTACAGGGGGTTGTACAATGAGCAGTTCTTC; CDR3aa: CSVPDYRGLYNEQFF
d_gene: TRBD1; j_gene: TRBJ2-3; abundance: few; v_gene: TRBV5-1; CDR3nt: TGCGCCAGCAGCGGGACGACAGGGAACACAGATACGCAGTATTTT; CDR3aa: CASSGTTGNTDTQYF
d_gene: NA; j_gene: TRBJ2-2; abundance: few; v_gene: TRBV9; CDR3nt: TGTGCCAGCAGCCCCCGCAGGGGCGCCGGGGAGCTGTTTTTT; CDR3aa: CASSPRRGAGELFF
d_gene: NA; j_gene: TRBJ1-2; abundance: many; v_gene: TRBV20-1; CDR3nt: TGCAGTGCTAGAGAAGTGGGGGGGCGCGGTAATGGCTACACCTTC; CDR3aa: CSAREVGGRGNGYTF
d_gene: TRBD1; j_gene: TRBJ2-1; abundance: few; v_gene: TRBV12-3/TRBV12-4; CDR3nt: TGTGCCAGCAGTCTCTCAAGGACAGGGGAAGAGCAGTTCTTC; CDR3aa: CASSLSRTGEEQFF
d_gene: NA; j_gene: TRBJ2-5; abundance: few; v_gene: TRBV7-2; CDR3nt: TGTGCCAGCAGCTCTCGGACCCAAGAGACCCAGTACTTC; CDR3aa: CASSSRTQETQYF
d_gene: NA; j_gene: TRBJ2-7; abundance: few; v_gene: TRBV10-3; CDR3nt: TGTGCCATCAAGGTGGGGAGCTCCTACGAGCAGTACTTC; CDR3aa: CAIKVGSSYEQYF
d_gene: TRBD1; j_gene: TRBJ2-1; abundance: many; v_gene: TRBV19; CDR3nt: TGTGCCAGTAATCCAGGGGGCTTTTACAATGAGCAGTTCTTC; CDR3aa: CASNPGGFYNEQFF
d_gene: NA; j_gene: TRBJ2-7; abundance: NA; v_gene: TRBV6-6; CDR3nt: TGTGCCAGCAAACAGCAGGGGGAGGGCTCCTACGAGCAGTACTTC; CDR3aa: CASKQQGEGSYEQYF
d_gene: NA; j_gene: TRBJ1-2; abundance: few; v_gene: TRBV6-5; CDR3nt: TGTGCCAGCAGTTATCCAGGGTTCTATGGCTACACCTTC; CDR3aa: CASSYPGFYGYTF
d_gene: NA; j_gene: TRBJ2-2; abundance: NA; v_gene: TRBV5-1; CDR3nt: TGCGCCAGCAGCCCGGGACTTCGGAACACCGGGGAGCTGTTTTTT; CDR3aa: CASSPGLRNTGELFF
d_gene: TRBD1; j_gene: TRBJ1-5; abundance: NA; v_gene: TRBV12-3/TRBV12-4; CDR3nt: TGTGCCAGCAGTTCCTTCCTGTCCGGGACAGGGTCAAGTCAGCCCCAGCATTTT; CDR3aa: CASSSFLSGTGSSQPQHF
d_gene: TRBD1; j_gene: TRBJ2-1; abundance: few; v_gene: TRBV12-5; CDR3nt: TGTGCTAGTGGTTCAAAGGACAGGCGATCCTACAATGAGCAGTTCTTC; CDR3aa: CASGSKDRRSYNEQFF
d_gene: TRBD2; j_gene: TRBJ2-1; abundance: few; v_gene: TRBV29-1; CDR3nt: TGCAGCGCCCGGACTAGCGGGAGCAATGAGCAGTTCTTC; CDR3aa: CSARTSGSNEQFF
d_gene: TRBD1; j_gene: TRBJ1-2; abundance: NA; v_gene: TRBV3-1; CDR3nt: TGTGCCAGCAGCCAAGCCGGGACAGGGGGTCATGGCTACACCTTC; CDR3aa: CASSQAGTGGHGYTF
d_gene: TRBD2; j_gene: TRBJ2-1; abundance: NA; v_gene: TRBV10-3; CDR3nt: TGTGCCATCAGTACTAGCGTTGAGCAGTTCTTC; CDR3aa: CAISTSVEQFF
d_gene: NA; j_gene: TRBJ1-1; abundance: NA; v_gene: TRBV5-1; CDR3nt: TGCGCCAGCAGCTTGATTCCAGAGATGAACACTGAAGCTTTCTTT; CDR3aa: CASSLIPEMNTEAFF
d_gene: TRBD2; j_gene: TRBJ2-6; abundance: NA; v_gene: TRBV4-1; CDR3nt: TGCGCCAGCAGCCAAGATCGGACTAGTCCGGCCCCCTGGGCCAACGTCCTGACTTTC; CDR3aa: CASSQDRTSPAPWANVLTF
d_gene: NA; j_gene: TRBJ2-7; abundance: NA; v_gene: TRBV28; CDR3nt: TGTGCCAGCAGTTTGTTCGGCGTCGGGTACGAGCAGTACTTC; CDR3aa: CASSLFGVGYEQYF
d_gene: NA; j_gene: TRBJ2-6; abundance: NA; v_gene: TRBV20-1; CDR3nt: TGCAGTGCCACGGACAGCTCTGGGGCCAACGTCCTGACTTTC; CDR3aa: CSATDSSGANVLTF
d_gene: NA; j_gene: TRBJ1-2; abundance: once; v_gene: TRBV5-4; CDR3nt: TGTGCCAGCAGCTCCGATGGAGAGAACTATGGCTACACCTTC; CDR3aa: CASSSDGENYGYTF
d_gene: NA; j_gene: TRBJ2-7; abundance: many; v_gene: TRBV12-3/TRBV12-4; CDR3nt: TGTGCCAGCAGTTTGTACCGCCACGAGCAGTACTTC; CDR3aa: CASSLYRHEQYF
d_gene: NA; j_gene: TRBJ2-3; abundance: NA; v_gene: TRBV29-1; CDR3nt: TGCAGCGTTAGCTATTACGGAGCCGGCGTAGCGACAGATACGCAGTATTTT; CDR3aa: CSVSYYGAGVATDTQYF
d_gene: NA; j_gene: TRBJ1-2; abundance: NA; v_gene: TRBV6-5; CDR3nt: TGTGCCAGCAGTTACACCAACAGGCGGCTCTATGGCTACACCTTC; CDR3aa: CASSYTNRRLYGYTF
d_gene: TRBD1; j_gene: TRBJ2-1; abundance: many; v_gene: TRBV24-1; CDR3nt: TGTGCCACCAGTGATTTGGGGGGACAGTACAATGAGCAGTTCTTC; CDR3aa: CATSDLGGQYNEQFF
d_gene: NA; j_gene: TRBJ1-5; abundance: NA; v_gene: TRBV12-3/TRBV12-4; CDR3nt: TGTGCCAGCAGGCCGGGGTGGGGGGCCGATCAGCCCCAGCATTTT; CDR3aa: CASRPGWGADQPQHF
d_gene: NA; j_gene: TRBJ1-5; abundance: NA; v_gene: TRBV19; CDR3nt: TGTGCCAGTAGTATAGGAAGGGAACAGCCCCAGCATTTT; CDR3aa: CASSIGREQPQHF
d_gene: TRBD1; j_gene: TRBJ2-1; abundance: few; v_gene: TRBV9; CDR3nt: TGTGCCAGCAGCGCACTTGGGTCGGGACAGGGCACCAATGAGCAGTTCTTC; CDR3aa: CASSALGSGQGTNEQFF
d_gene: NA; j_gene: TRBJ2-6; abundance: NA; v_gene: TRBV7-2; CDR3nt: TGTGCCAGCAGCTCCAGTCGGGCCAACGTCCTGACTTTC; CDR3aa: CASSSSRANVLTF
d_gene: NA; j_gene: TRBJ2-7; abundance: many; v_gene: TRBV12-3/TRBV12-4; CDR3nt: TGTGCCAGCAGCCTTGGCCACGAGCAGTACTTC; CDR3aa: CASSLGHEQYF
d_gene: NA; j_gene: TRBJ2-7; abundance: few; v_gene: TRBV27; CDR3nt: TGTGCCAGCAGTTTAAAGCTGTCCTACGAGCAGTACTTC; CDR3aa: CASSLKLSYEQYF
d_gene: NA; j_gene: TRBJ1-2; abundance: NA; v_gene: TRBV20-1; CDR3nt: TGCAGTGCTAGAGATGGGAGTCTTCGCCCCTATGGCTACACCTTC; CDR3aa: CSARDGSLRPYGYTF
d_gene: TRBD2; j_gene: TRBJ2-3; abundance: NA; v_gene: TRBV7-6; CDR3nt: TGTGCCAGCAGCTTAGCACTAGCGGGAGGCAGCACAGATACGCAGTATTTT; CDR3aa: CASSLALAGGSTDTQYF
d_gene: NA; j_gene: TRBJ2-1; abundance: NA; v_gene: TRBV7-9; CDR3nt: TGTGCCAGCAGCTCATTAGTAACAAATGAGCAGTTCTTC; CDR3aa: CASSSLVTNEQFF
d_gene: NA; j_gene: TRBJ2-5; abundance: few; v_gene: TRBV19; CDR3nt: TGTGCCAGTAGTTCGACCGGCCCAAGGGTAGAGACCCAGTACTTC; CDR3aa: CASSSTGPRVETQYF
d_gene: TRBD2; j_gene: TRBJ2-5; abundance: few; v_gene: TRBV9; CDR3nt: TGTGCCAGCAGCGTAGCGGCTAGCGGAGGGGAGACCCAGTACTTC; CDR3aa: CASSVAASGGETQYF
d_gene: NA; j_gene: TRBJ2-1; abundance: NA; v_gene: TRBV7-9; CDR3nt: TGTGCCAGCAGTAATGCGGGCGCGGATGAGCAGTTCTTC; CDR3aa: CASSNAGADEQFF
d_gene: TRBD1; j_gene: TRBJ2-1; abundance: few; v_gene: TRBV6-2/TRBV6-3; CDR3nt: TGTGCCAGCAGTTACGGGACAGGGTCCCCTACTAGAGCCCTTAGCTCCTACAATGAGCAGTTCTTC; CDR3aa: CASSYGTGSPTRALSSYNEQFF
d_gene: NA; j_gene: TRBJ2-7; abundance: few; v_gene: TRBV15; CDR3nt: TGTGCCACCAGCGTAGATGGTTCGGGGTACGAGCAGTACTTC; CDR3aa: CATSVDGSGYEQYF
d_gene: TRBD1; j_gene: TRBJ2-7; abundance: NA; v_gene: TRBV24-1; CDR3nt: TGTGCCGCCTCAGAGGGGGCAGGCGACGAGCAGTACTTC; CDR3aa: CAASEGAGDEQYF
d_gene: TRBD2; j_gene: TRBJ2-1; abundance: NA; v_gene: TRBV24-1; CDR3nt: TGTGCCACCGCGGGAGACGTATGGGGTGAGCAGTTCTTC; CDR3aa: CATAGDVWGEQFF
d_gene: TRBD1; j_gene: TRBJ2-3; abundance: NA; v_gene: TRBV7-7; CDR3nt: TGTGCCAGCAGCGCACAGGGGGCTGCGCAGTATTTT; CDR3aa: CASSAQGAAQYF
d_gene: TRBD1; j_gene: TRBJ2-7; abundance: many; v_gene: TRBV4-3; CDR3nt: TGCGCCAGCAGCCAAGATTTACTCTCAGGGGGTTACGAGCAGTACTTC; CDR3aa: CASSQDLLSGGYEQYF
d_gene: NA; j_gene: TRBJ2-4; abundance: few; v_gene: TRBV5-1; CDR3nt: TGCGCCAGCAGCCCCGGGGCGTGGGATGCCAAAAACATTCAGTACTTC; CDR3aa: CASSPGAWDAKNIQYF
d_gene: NA; j_gene: TRBJ2-3; abundance: NA; v_gene: TRBV18; CDR3nt: TGTGCCAGCTCACCGGGAAGGGTTCGGGATACGCAGTATTTT; CDR3aa: CASSPGRVRDTQYF
d_gene: NA; j_gene: TRBJ1-3; abundance: NA; v_gene: TRBV3-1; CDR3nt: TGTGCCAGCAGCCAGCCAGCACTCTCTGGAAACACCATATATTTT; CDR3aa: CASSQPALSGNTIYF
d_gene: NA; j_gene: TRBJ2-7; abundance: few; v_gene: TRBV19; CDR3nt: TGTGCCACCAAGTCGACGGGAAGGTCCCACGAGCAGTACTTC; CDR3aa: CATKSTGRSHEQYF
d_gene: TRBD1; j_gene: TRBJ2-7; abundance: few; v_gene: TRBV20-1; CDR3nt: TGCAGTGCGGGGGACAGGGGGCCCTACGAGCAGTACTTC; CDR3aa: CSAGDRGPYEQYF
d_gene: TRBD1; j_gene: TRBJ1-2; abundance: once; v_gene: TRBV12-3/TRBV12-4; CDR3nt: TGTGCCAGCAGTTACCAGACAGGGGACGGCTACACCTTC; CDR3aa: CASSYQTGDGYTF